What follows is one T cell receptor (beta chain) and its context. These data come from a study of blood T cell repertoires in COVID-19. Study overall: The origin of the acute and convalescent COVID-19 samples was the United States, Italy and Spain. Sample material is recorded as cDNA or gDNA derived from T cells, B-cell-depleted T cells, or PBMCs.

This CDR3 is 15 amino acids long. Germline-derived CDR1 and CDR2 are SGHTA and FQGNSA. V was pared by 5 bases and J by 0 bases, with 7 bases of the junction left unmatched. In the original workflow: Counts of nucleated cells, estimated from reference gene primer amplification, were obtained. Data came from immunoSEQ multiplex PCR; TCRdb stores just in-frame clones and leaves some out. D and trimming were read from the DNA, whereas the V and J calls and clone size are those reported in that table. The top ten clones hold approximately 3% of a sample with some 160,000 clones, roughly 90% of them seen once.

The J gene is TRBJ2-7, the V gene TRBV7-2; the match to TRBD1 covers 7 bases. The receptor was derived from a man aged 55 to 70 with acute or convalescent COVID-19. The specimen sequenced was peripheral blood. CDR3 residues: CASSAMPGGSYEQYF. The CDR3 region has the DNA TGTGCCAGCAGCGCAATGCCAGGGGGCTCCTACGAGCAGTACTTC.